These 3 T cell receptor beta chains were all obtained from the same sample, sequenced in a study of response to subunit inactivated influenza vaccine. TCRdb re-called the RT-PCR reads through MiXCR, storing one row per CDR3 protein. There are approximately 170,000 distinct CDR3 sequences in the sample; 12% occur only once, and approximately 30% lies in the top ten. These records were also assigned to another study, of T cells expressing NK-cell markers. As that study records: As the method of synthesis, 5'RACE template switching with UMIs yielded TCR beta cDNA.

Sequenced material: CD8+ T cells sorted from PBMCs, taken approximately 12 days after vaccination. Receptors were obtained from a man aged 50-60 years who received an inactivated influenza vaccine.

This clonotype was seen only a few times. The V and J genes are TRBV7-6 and TRBJ2-3; 7 bases map to TRBD2. This CDR3 is built from 15 residues. Germline assignment: CDR1 SGHVS and CDR2 FNYEAQ. V shed 5 bases and J 7 bases; nucleotides not matched to a gene: 12. DNA of the CDR3: TGTGCCAGCAGCCTTGCGGGGAGGGGATTGCATACGCAGTATTTT. Its protein is CASSLAGRGLHTQYF.

J is TRBJ2-2 and V is TRBV28; D gene unclear. The germline V gene encodes CDR1 MDHEN and CDR2 SYDVKM. The CDR3 has 16 residues. V was shortened by 4 bases and J by 2 bases, with 14 bases between the two germline ends. The CDR3 DNA reads as TGTGCCAGCAGTTCGGCACTTACAGTAAACACCGGGGAGCTGTTTTTT. It is translated as CASSSALTVNTGELFF.

There are a few counts of this clonotype. The V gene is TRBV4-1, the J gene TRBJ1-5; 9 bases map to TRBD1. The CDR3 totals 15 residues. Germline assignment: CDR1 MGHRA and CDR2 YSYEKL. V was pared by 4 bases and J by 7 bases, with 8 bases of the junction left unmatched. For the CDR3, the DNA is TGCGCCAGCAGCCTGGGGACAGGGATGAAACAGCCCCAGCATTTT. This gives the protein CASSLGTGMKQPQHF.